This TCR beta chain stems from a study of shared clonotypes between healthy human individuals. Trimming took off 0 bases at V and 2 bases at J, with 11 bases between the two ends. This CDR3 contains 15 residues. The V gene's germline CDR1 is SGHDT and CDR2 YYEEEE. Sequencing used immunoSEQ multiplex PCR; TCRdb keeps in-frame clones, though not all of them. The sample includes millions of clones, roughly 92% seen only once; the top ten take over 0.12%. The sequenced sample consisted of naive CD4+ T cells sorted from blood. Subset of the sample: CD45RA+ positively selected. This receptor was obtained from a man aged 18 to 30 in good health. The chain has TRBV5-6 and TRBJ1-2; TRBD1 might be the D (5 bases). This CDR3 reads CASSLGQGNNYGYTF. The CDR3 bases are TGTGCCAGCAGCTTGGGCCAGGGAAACAACTATGGCTACACCTTC.